This T cell receptor (beta chain) was captured by sequencing in a study of cytomegalovirus exposure and HLA in healthy donors. The study's findings and limits: The majority of CMV-associated TCR beta chains were reported as apparently HLA-restricted in a later analysis. TRBV6-2, TRBV6-3 and some other V segments were unresolvable in 87-base-pair reads.

13 Jbeta primers and 60 Vbeta primers were used for the PCR. TCRdb's copy holds only in-frame clones and misses some; the assay was immunoSEQ multiplex PCR. The sample contains about 150,000 clones, roughly four fifths of which appear only once. About this clone itself: The antigen remains undetermined.

Per the germline V gene, CDR1 is MGHRA and CDR2 is YSYEKL. CDR3 size: 17 residues. V dropped 5 bases and J dropped 4; count of bases not matched to a gene: 14. This receptor was identified in a man younger than 40 in good health and CMV-seropositive. The sequenced sample consisted of PBMCs. V and J are TRBV4-1 and TRBJ2-3, with 8 bases fitting TRBD2. As DNA, the CDR3 is TGCGCCAGCAGCTCGGCGAATAGCGGGGCGCAAGCAGATACGCAGTATTTT. It encodes CASSSANSGAQADTQYF.